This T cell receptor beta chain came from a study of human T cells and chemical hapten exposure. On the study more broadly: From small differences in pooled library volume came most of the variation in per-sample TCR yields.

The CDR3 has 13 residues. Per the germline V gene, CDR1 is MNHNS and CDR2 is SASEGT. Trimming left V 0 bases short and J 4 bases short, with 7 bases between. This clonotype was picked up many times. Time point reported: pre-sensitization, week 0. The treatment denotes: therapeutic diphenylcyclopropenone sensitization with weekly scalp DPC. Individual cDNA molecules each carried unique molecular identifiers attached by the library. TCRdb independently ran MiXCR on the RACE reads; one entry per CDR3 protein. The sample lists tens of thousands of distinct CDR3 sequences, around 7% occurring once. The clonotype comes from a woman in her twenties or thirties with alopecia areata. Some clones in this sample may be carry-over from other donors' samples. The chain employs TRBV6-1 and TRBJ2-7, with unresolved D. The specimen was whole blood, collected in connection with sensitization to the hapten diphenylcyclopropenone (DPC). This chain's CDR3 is CASSEARGYEQYF. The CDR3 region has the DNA TGTGCCAGCAGTGAAGCGCGAGGTTACGAGCAGTACTTC.